What follows are 32 T cell receptor beta chains derived from one specimen sequenced in a study of control samples from healthy donors and cancer patients. Only in-frame clones appear in the TCRdb table, and some are missing; sequencing was by immunoSEQ multiplex PCR. The repertoire includes some 140,000 clones, roughly 94% of them detected once, and 13% to 15% sits in the top ten. What was sequenced was PBMCs. Source of these receptors: a man in his sixties with colorectal cancer.

The chain joins TRBV7-9 to TRBJ1-1; 7 bases agree with TRBD1. From germline, CDR1 is SEHNR and CDR2 FQNEAQ (reference sequence). The V segment lost 8 bases and the J segment 4 bases; nucleotides outside the gene matches: 13. The length of the CDR3 is 15 residues. DNA for the CDR3: TGTGCCAGCCAGCTTGCGAGGGGGCGGGTCACTGAAGCTTTCTTT. Protein product: CASQLARGRVTEAFF. The full variable domain, in which reference TRBV7-9 and TRBJ1-1 provide the parts outside the CDR3, is DTGVSQNPRHKITKRGQNVTFRCDPISEHNRLYWYRQTLGQGPEFLTYFQNEAQLEKSRLLSDRFSAERPKGSFSTLEIQRTEQGDSAMYLCASQLARGRVTEAFFGQGTRLTVV.

The V gene is TRBV7-2, the J gene TRBJ1-3; D remains ambiguous. This CDR3 has 16 amino acids. The germline V and J ends were trimmed by 3 bases and 0 bases, with 12 bases remaining between them. The germline gives CDR1 SGHTA, CDR2 FQGNSA. CDR3 sequence (DNA): TGTGCCAGCAGCTTCCTTTCCCCAGCCTCTGGAAACACCATATATTTT. Translation: CASSFLSPASGNTIYF.

The gene calls are TRBV6-5 and TRBJ2-3; 9 nucleotides match TRBD2. The V segment lost 6 bases and the J segment 5 bases; nucleotides outside the gene matches: 3. This CDR3 contains 13 residues. The germline V gene encodes CDR1 MNHEY and CDR2 SVGAGI. The CDR3 DNA reads TGTGCCAGCAGGCGGGGGGGCCGAGATACGCAGTATTTT. Translation gives CASRRGGRDTQYF.

The gene calls are TRBV19 and TRBJ2-7; TRBD1 matches at 7 bases. The CDR3 is 13 residues long. CDR1 LNHDA and CDR2 SQIVND come from the germline V gene (reference sequence). The V segment lost 5 bases and the J segment 4 bases; nucleotides outside the gene matches: 5. CDR3 in DNA: TGTGCCAGTAGTCCGGGCAGGGGGTACGAGCAGTACTTC. Amino acid sequence: CASSPGRGYEQYF.

This chain uses TRBV30 with TRBJ2-2, with 7 bases aligning to TRBD2. V trimming: 5 bases; J trimming: 4 bases; junction bases outside the gene matches: 10. Germline lookup yields CDR1 GTSNPN and CDR2 SVGIG (reference sequence). The CDR3 totals 15 residues. CDR3 loop: CAWGVPGGGTGELFF. CDR3 nucleotide sequence: TGTGCCTGGGGGGTCCCTGGCGGGGGCACCGGGGAGCTGTTTTTT.

The chain employs TRBV6-5 and TRBJ1-2; weak D call: TRBD1 (6 bases). The CDR3 contains 15 residues. Germline V lookup: CDR1 MNHEY, CDR2 SVGAGI. Trimming pared 6 bases from V and 2 bases from J, leaving 16 bases between. CDR3 in amino acids: CASRQGIKENYGYTF. In DNA, the CDR3 is TGTGCCAGCAGACAGGGAATTAAGGAGAACTATGGCTACACCTTC.

The rearrangement joins TRBV3-1 (or the pseudogene TRBV3-2) to TRBJ1-6; a possible D gene is TRBD1 (6 bases). Trimming took off 1 base at V and 9 bases at J, with 16 bases between the two ends. Germline V gene lookup returns CDR1 LGHDT and CDR2 YNNKEL (reference sequence). The CDR3 covers 16 residues. CDR3 coding DNA: TGTGCCAGCAGCCAAGCGGGACAAGTGATGGGTTCACCCCTCCACTTT. This codes for CASSQAGQVMGSPLHF.

The chain has TRBV2 and TRBJ1-1; D remains unclear. CDR1 and CDR2 from the germline V gene are SNHLY and FYNNEI. There are 12 residues in the CDR3. The ends were cut back, 11 bases at V and 4 bases at J, with 14 bases in the middle. The CDR3 region is CAGSTLSTEAFF. The CDR3 nucleotides are TGTGCCGGGTCCACACTGAGCACTGAAGCTTTCTTT.

This chain links TRBV19 with TRBJ1-4; D is perhaps TRBD1 (5 bases). Germline V gene data show CDR1 as LNHDA and CDR2 as SQIVND (reference sequence). With 3 bases removed from V and 8 bases from J, the gap between germline ends came to 16 bases. The CDR3 spans 15 residues. The CDR3 sequence is CASSIPRDLKEKLFF. The CDR3 DNA is TGTGCCAGTAGTATCCCCCGGGACCTGAAAGAAAAACTGTTTTTT.

The chain links TRBV7-9 to TRBJ2-1; D might be TRBD1 (6 bases). V was trimmed by 6 bases and J by 2 bases, leaving 14 bases between them. Germline V lookup: CDR1 SEHNR, CDR2 FQNEAQ (reference sequence). The CDR3 length is 15 residues. The CDR3 protein is CASRHDRIAYNEQFF. For the CDR3, the DNA is TGTGCCAGCAGACACGACAGGATCGCCTACAATGAGCAGTTCTTC.

The J gene is TRBJ2-7, the V gene TRBV28, with a weak D call TRBD2 (5 bases). The CDR3 contains 14 residues. The V gene lost 4 bases and the J gene lost 2 bases, with 12 bases spanning the gap. Germline V gene data show CDR1 as MDHEN and CDR2 as SYDVKM. This chain's CDR3 is CASSSPDSAYEQYF. The CDR3 DNA reads as TGTGCCAGCAGTTCCCCGGACTCCGCCTACGAGCAGTACTTC. The entire variable domain, with the rest obtained from reference TRBV28 and TRBJ2-7, is as follows: DVKVTQSSRYLVKRTGEKVFLECVQDMDHENMFWYRQDPGLGLRLIYFSYDVKMKEKGDIPEGYSVSREKKERFSLILESASTNQTSMYLCASSSPDSAYEQYFGPGTRLTVT.

The chain joins TRBV6-5 to TRBJ1-1; D is possibly TRBD1 (5 bases). The V end was cut by 8 bases, the J end by 0 bases, with 13 bases between. CDR3 size: 14 residues. Germline V gene data show CDR1 as MNHEY and CDR2 as SVGAGI. DNA for the CDR3: TGTGCCAGCGGGGCAGAAACAGTGAACACTGAAGCTTTCTTT. Protein sequence: CASGAETVNTEAFF.

V usage is TRBV7-9 and J usage is TRBJ2-7; TRBD1 matches at 10 bases. The CDR3 is 15 residues long. The germline V gene has CDR1 SEHNR and CDR2 FQNEAQ (reference sequence). The trim removed 5 bases at V and 2 bases at J, leaving 6 bases unmatched. As DNA, the CDR3 is TGTGCCAGCAGCATCCGGACAGGGGGGACCTACGAGCAGTACTTC. It is translated as CASSIRTGGTYEQYF.

The V gene is TRBV30, the J gene TRBJ2-3; the D gene is possibly TRBD1 (5 bases). V dropped 1 base and J dropped 11 bases, with 13 bases sitting between them. The CDR3 totals 12 residues. Per the germline V gene, CDR1 is GTSNPN and CDR2 is SVGIG (reference sequence). CDR3 coding DNA: TGTGCCTGGAGTGCACAGGCGATATTGCAGTATTTT. Translating gives CAWSAQAILQYF.

Only one count was recorded for this clone. V is TRBV6-5 and J is TRBJ1-6, with TRBD1 matching 9 bases. The CDR3 is 15 residues long. The ends lost 7 bases at V and 5 bases at J; junction bases unmatched: 6. In germline, CDR1 is MNHEY, CDR2 SVGAGI. The CDR3 region has the DNA TGTGCCAGCATTTCACAGGGGGCTCATAATTCACCCCTCCACTTT. Translating it yields CASISQGAHNSPLHF.

V and J are TRBV6-5 and TRBJ2-5; D is undetermined. Trimming stripped 3 bases from V and 2 bases from J, with 7 bases between. The CDR3 sequence is 13 residues long. In germline, CDR1 is MNHEY, CDR2 SVGAGI. The CDR3 reads CASSYLQQETQYF. Here the CDR3 DNA reads TGTGCCAGCAGTTATTTACAGCAAGAGACCCAGTACTTC.

This chain uses TRBV25-1 with TRBJ2-3; D tentatively reads TRBD1 or TRBD2 (5 bases each). Germline lookup yields CDR1 MGHDK and CDR2 SYGVNS. CDR3 size: 13 residues. The germline V and J ends were trimmed by 8 bases and 4 bases, with 13 bases remaining between them. The CDR3 region has the DNA TGTGCCAGCGCTGTTTCGGGACCAGATACGCAGTATTTT. Translation gives CASAVSGPDTQYF.

This chain links TRBV7-2 with TRBJ2-1, with 10 bases matching TRBD2. Trimming at V came to 0 bases and at J to 9 bases, leaving 11 bases not matched to a gene. The CDR3 is made up of 17 amino acids. Germline values: CDR1 SGHTA, CDR2 FQGNSA. The CDR3 loop reads CASSLARSSGGRGEQFF. The CDR3 DNA reads TGTGCCAGCAGCTTAGCGAGGTCTAGCGGGGGTCGGGGTGAGCAGTTCTTC. The whole variable domain, remainder taken from reference TRBV7-2 and TRBJ2-1, is GAGVSQSPSNKVTEKGKDVELRCDPISGHTALYWYRQSLGQGLEFLIYFQGNSAPDKSGLPSDRFSAERTGGSVSTLTIQRTQQEDSAVYLCASSLARSSGGRGEQFFGPGTRLTVL.

DNA for the CDR3: TGCGCCAGCAGCGCGATCGGGGCCGCTAATGAAAAACTGTTTTTT. Its translation is CASSAIGAANEKLFF. The chain carries TRBV5-1 and TRBJ1-4; D might be TRBD1 (5 bases). Germline CDR1 and CDR2: SGHRS and YFSETQ. The V end lost 4 bases, the J end lost 3 bases, and 13 bases lay between the germline ends. The CDR3 is 15 residues long.

The gene calls are TRBV5-1 and TRBJ1-1; 7 positions agree with TRBD1. Losses at the gene ends were 2 bases for V and 7 bases for J; bases not matched to a gene: 11. In germline, CDR1 is SGHRS, CDR2 YFSETQ. The CDR3 contains 15 residues. The CDR3, as DNA: TGCGCCAGCAGCTTCTCAGGGGGAACACTACTTGAAGCTTTCTTT. It yields the protein CASSFSGGTLLEAFF.

The gene calls are TRBV14 and TRBJ1-6, with a possible D match to TRBD1 (5 bases). The CDR3 runs to 13 residues. Germline CDR1 is SGHDN and CDR2 is FVKESK. V was pared by 8 bases and J by 7 bases, with 12 bases between. The CDR3, as DNA: TGTGCCAGCTCCAGGGCGTTGAATTCACCCCTCCACTTT. Translation gives CASSRALNSPLHF.

The chain carries TRBV7-2 and TRBJ2-1; possible D gene TRBD2, 7 bases. Germline CDR1 SGHTA, CDR2 FQGNSA. The CDR3 runs 17 residues. V was clipped by 4 bases and J by 6 bases, with 22 bases between them. The CDR3 spells CASSSVSLAGGANEQFF. DNA for the CDR3: TGTGCCAGCAGCTCCGTTTCCCTAGCTGGGGGGGCCAATGAGCAGTTCTTC. The complete variable domain, with remaining parts taken from reference TRBV7-2 and TRBJ2-1, reads GAGVSQSPSNKVTEKGKDVELRCDPISGHTALYWYRQSLGQGLEFLIYFQGNSAPDKSGLPSDRFSAERTGGSVSTLTIQRTQQEDSAVYLCASSSVSLAGGANEQFFGPGTRLTVL.

The chain links TRBV9 to TRBJ2-2, with no clear D. The CDR3 consists of 13 residues. Germline CDR1 and CDR2: SGDLS and YYNGEE. V lost 3 bases and J lost 1, with 4 bases in between. The CDR3 reads CASSALNTGELFF. CDR3 DNA sequence: TGTGCCAGCAGCGCATTGAACACCGGGGAGCTGTTTTTT.

This clone has more than one count but fewer than ten. The chain has TRBV24-1 and TRBJ2-2; D not resolved. V gave up 0 bases and J gave up 5 bases, with 3 bases separating them. CDR1 and CDR2 from the germline V gene are KGHDR and SFDVKD. The CDR3 extends over 13 amino acids. CDR3 loop: CATSDLATGELFF. The CDR3 DNA follows: TGTGCCACCAGTGATTTGGCGACCGGGGAGCTGTTTTTT.

This chain uses TRBV5-1 with TRBJ2-2; D perhaps matches TRBD2 (6 bases). The CDR3 is 14 residues long. The germline V and J ends were trimmed by 5 bases and 4 bases, with 12 bases remaining between them. Germline V gives CDR1 SGHRS, CDR2 YFSETQ. CDR3 nucleotide sequence: TGCGCCAGCAGGGTGGAGGGGCCCACCGGGGAGCTGTTTTTT. As protein: CASRVEGPTGELFF.

The chain uses TRBV7-8 and TRBJ2-7; D may be TRBD2 (5 bases). The CDR3 totals 17 residues. V lost 0 bases to trimming and J lost 5 bases, with 20 bases between them. Germline V lookup: CDR1 SGHVS, CDR2 FQNEAQ. CDR3 in DNA: TGTGCCAGCAGCTTAGCGGCATCGGGAATTTGGGCAGACGAGCAGTACTTC. It specifies CASSLAASGIWADEQYF. The full variable domain, in which reference TRBV7-8 and TRBJ2-7 provide the parts outside the CDR3, is GAGVSQSPRYKVAKRGQDVALRCDPISGHVSLFWYQQALGQGPEFLTYFQNEAQLDKSGLPSDRFFAERPEGSVSTLKIQRTQQEDSAVYLCASSLAASGIWADEQYFGPGTRLTVT.

The chain combines TRBV19 with TRBJ2-3; 8 positions match TRBD2. The CDR3 is 15 residues long. Germline CDR1 reads LNHDA; CDR2 reads SQIVND (reference sequence). V shed 8 bases and J 6 bases; nucleotides not matched to a gene: 13. The CDR3 region has the DNA TGTGCCAGTCGGGCCACGCGGGGGGTACGGGATACGCAGTATTTT. The encoded protein is CASRATRGVRDTQYF.

The V and J genes are TRBV2 and TRBJ1-2; D is undetermined. Germline lookup yields CDR1 SNHLY and CDR2 FYNNEI. This CDR3 is built from 14 residues. Trimming removed 3 bases at V and 4 bases at J, with 12 bases between. The CDR3 DNA reads TGTGCCAGCAGTGACCTGGAGAGTAGCTATGGCTACACCTTC. This gives the protein CASSDLESSYGYTF. The full variable domain, completed using reference TRBV2 and TRBJ1-2, is EPEVTQTPSHQVTQMGQEVILRCVPISNHLYFYWYRQILGQKVEFLVSFYNNEISEKSEIFDDQFSVERPDGSNFTLKIRSTKLEDSAMYFCASSDLESSYGYTFGSGTRLTVV.

CDR3 sequence reads: CASNSRGGEGQFF. The CDR3 DNA follows: TGTGCCAGCAACAGCAGGGGAGGGGAGGGGCAGTTCTTC. This chain joins TRBV6-6 and TRBJ2-1, with D perhaps matching TRBD2 (7 bases). The germline CDR1 and CDR2 sequences are MNHNY and SVGAGI (reference sequence). V was trimmed by 7 bases and J by 12 bases, leaving 19 bases between them. This CDR3 has 13 residues.

The chain combines TRBV30 with TRBJ2-7; D may correspond to TRBD1 or TRBD2 (5 bases each). Germline CDR1 and CDR2: GTSNPN and SVGIG (reference sequence). The CDR3 is made up of 11 amino acids. V lost 6 bases to trimming and J lost 5 bases, with 11 bases between them. The CDR3 bases are TGTGCCTGCGGGACGGCCAACGAGCAGTACTTC. Residues: CACGTANEQYF.

The chain couples TRBV12-3 or TRBV12-4 to TRBJ1-4; TRBD1 matches at 10 bases. This CDR3 comprises 13 residues. The V and J ends lost 6 bases and 7 bases, in that order; junction bases with no gene match: 2. CDR3: CASRGQGFEKLFF. CDR3 nucleotide sequence: TGTGCCAGCAGGGGACAGGGGTTTGAAAAACTGTTTTTT.

The gene calls are TRBV3-1 (or the pseudogene TRBV3-2) and TRBJ2-3, with D possibly being TRBD1 (5 bases). Germline V gene sequence: CDR1 LGHDT, CDR2 YNNKEL (reference sequence). Trimming took off 3 bases at V and 2 bases at J, with 6 bases between the two ends. The CDR3 runs to 13 residues. This chain's CDR3 is CASSQGPTDTQYF. CDR3 DNA: TGTGCCAGCAGCCAGGGGCCCACAGATACGCAGTATTTT.